These 18 T cell receptor beta chains were sequenced from one sample in a study of T-cell reconstitution after alpha-beta-depleted transplantation in children. The library targeted TCRbeta and was prepared with unique molecular identifiers. TCRdb re-called the PCR reads through MiXCR, storing one row per CDR3 protein. This sample has 440,000 or so distinct CDR3 sequences, with 9.5% to 13% found just once. Sequenced here: PBMCs from the stem cell graft donor, sampled from the stem cell graft. These receptor sequences come from a human donor who donated a stem cell graft to a child with acute myeloid leukemia.

This chain uses TRBV16 with TRBJ1-1; D remains unclear. V dropped 6 bases and J dropped 4 bases, with 15 bases sitting between them. CDR1 is KGHSY, CDR2 FQNENV, per germline. CDR3 length equals 14 residues. Written as DNA, the CDR3 is TGTGCCAGCAGTTTCGGGCGCGGGATCACTGAAGCTTTCTTT. As protein: CASSFGRGITEAFF.

This clonotype was observed many times. This chain links TRBV20-1 with TRBJ2-7, with D hard to call. This CDR3 contains 12 residues. CDR1 and CDR2 from the germline V gene are DFQATT and SNEGSKA (reference sequence). The V and J ends lost 3 bases and 2 bases respectively, with 8 bases between them. CDR3 nucleotides: TGCAGTGCTAGTCCTTCGACCTACGAGCAGTACTTC. Its translation: CSASPSTYEQYF.

This clonotype was seen at least ten times. The V and J genes are TRBV11-2 and TRBJ1-5; D is possibly TRBD1 (5 bases). V was clipped by 0 bases and J by 6 bases, with 6 bases between them. The CDR3 consists of 13 residues. From germline, CDR1 is SGHAT and CDR2 FQNNGV. The CDR3 nucleotides are TGTGCCAGCAGCTTAGAAACAGGTCAGCCCCAGCATTTT. Translating gives CASSLETGQPQHF.

This clonotype was detected many times. This rearrangement joins TRBV12-3 or TRBV12-4 to TRBJ1-1, with 8 positions matching TRBD1. V lost 5 bases, J lost 1 base, and 6 bases stayed unmatched. The CDR3 has 15 residues. The CDR3 bases are TGTGCCAGCAGTAGGTCCGGGACAGGGAACACTGAAGCTTTCTTT. Protein product: CASSRSGTGNTEAFF.

This clonotype occurred a few times. The rearrangement joins TRBV5-1 to TRBJ1-1, with 8 positions matching TRBD1. Germline-derived CDR1 and CDR2 are SGHRS and YFSETQ. V was pared by 4 bases and J by 4 bases, with 6 bases of the junction left unmatched. There are 14 residues in the CDR3. CDR3 nucleotide sequence: TGCGCCAGCAGCGCGACAGGGGCGGGCACTGAAGCTTTCTTT. Its protein is CASSATGAGTEAFF.

The chain is built from TRBV28 and TRBJ2-3; D possibly corresponds to TRBD2 (6 bases). This CDR3 contains 14 residues. Trimming shortened V by 8 bases and J by 6 bases, and 18 bases separated the two germline ends. Germline V gives CDR1 MDHEN, CDR2 SYDVKM. CDR3 DNA sequence: TGTGCCAGCCTACGCTACGGGGGTCGGGATACGCAGTATTTT. The encoded protein is CASLRYGGRDTQYF.

The chain joins TRBV20-1 to TRBJ2-7; D is possibly TRBD2 (6 bases). The CDR3 contains 13 residues. Looked up from germline, CDR1 is DFQATT and CDR2 is SNEGSKA (reference sequence). Trimming removed 1 base at V and 3 bases at J, with 10 bases between. The CDR3 loop reads CSARGLDYYEQYF. CDR3 in DNA: TGCAGTGCTAGAGGCCTGGACTACTACGAGCAGTACTTC.

This clonotype was detected only a few times. The chain carries TRBV7-2 and TRBJ2-1; 12 nucleotides agree with TRBD2. In germline, CDR1 is SGHTA, CDR2 FQGNSA. This CDR3 contains 15 residues. The ends lost 2 bases at V and 8 bases at J; junction bases unmatched: 4. DNA for the CDR3: TGTGCCAGCAGCTTACTAGCGGGGGGGGGCTATGAGCAGTTCTTC. This encodes CASSLLAGGGYEQFF. Full variable domain (rest looked up from reference TRBV7-2 and TRBJ2-1): GAGVSQSPSNKVTEKGKDVELRCDPISGHTALYWYRQSLGQGLEFLIYFQGNSAPDKSGLPSDRFSAERTGGSVSTLTIQRTQQEDSAVYLCASSLLAGGGYEQFFGPGTRLTVL.

The gene calls are TRBV5-1 and TRBJ1-1; no reliable D call. The CDR3 consists of 15 residues. V was trimmed by 2 bases and J by 1 base, leaving 12 bases between them. Germline CDR1 is SGHRS and CDR2 is YFSETQ. Here the CDR3 reads CASSFWSTENTEAFF. In nucleotides, the CDR3 is TGCGCCAGCAGCTTTTGGAGTACGGAGAACACTGAAGCTTTCTTT.

The table lists this clonotype with a count of one. The chain combines TRBV11-2 with TRBJ1-6; 11 bases match TRBD1. Germline CDR1 and CDR2: SGHAT and FQNNGV. Losses at the gene ends were 4 bases for V and 7 bases for J; bases not matched to a gene: 6. The CDR3 totals 16 residues. The CDR3 nucleotides read TGTGCCAGCAGCTACCGGGACAGGGGGTGGAATTCACCCCTCCACTTT. As protein: CASSYRDRGWNSPLHF.

The chain has TRBV30 and TRBJ2-5; TRBD2 might be the D (7 bases). Trimming left V 3 bases short and J 5 bases short, with 34 bases between. The length of the CDR3 is 20 residues. Germline V lookup: CDR1 GTSNPN, CDR2 SVGIG (reference sequence). CDR3 region: CAWSPSRVWGARGGRETQYF. The CDR3 nucleotides read TGTGCCTGGAGCCCCTCCCGTGTATGGGGGGCGAGGGGGGGAAGGGAGACCCAGTACTTC.

The chain joins TRBV20-1 to TRBJ2-3, with TRBD1 matching over 11 bases. This CDR3 region has 16 residues. Trimming cost V 1 base and J 3 bases; bases outside gene matches: 6. Germline CDR1 is DFQATT and CDR2 is SNEGSKA (reference sequence). The CDR3 sequence is CSARAMGQGGTDTQYF. CDR3 coding DNA: TGCAGTGCTAGAGCCATGGGACAGGGGGGGACAGATACGCAGTATTTT.

This clonotype showed up just a few times. The chain carries TRBV20-1 and TRBJ2-7, with 7 bases identical to TRBD2. V trimming: 4 bases; J trimming: 2 bases; junction bases outside the gene matches: 5. The CDR3 spans 13 residues. The germline CDR1 and CDR2 sequences are DFQATT and SNEGSKA (reference sequence). The CDR3 here is CSAISGKTYEQYF. In DNA form, the CDR3 reads TGCAGTGCTATCAGCGGGAAGACCTACGAGCAGTACTTC.

This clonotype showed up many times. The chain joins TRBV30 to TRBJ1-1; TRBD1 is a possible D gene (5 bases). V was clipped by 3 bases and J by 5 bases, with 13 bases between them. The CDR3 has 13 amino acids. Germline CDR1 is GTSNPN and CDR2 is SVGIG (reference sequence). The CDR3: CAWSGGLWTEAFF. CDR3 DNA sequence: TGTGCCTGGAGCGGGGGTTTGTGGACTGAAGCTTTCTTT.

The chain couples TRBV25-1 to TRBJ1-1; D gene ambiguous. Germline values: CDR1 MGHDK, CDR2 SYGVNS. CDR3 length: 14 residues. V was shortened by 3 bases and J by 2 bases, with 10 bases between the two germline ends. In nucleotides, the CDR3 is TGTGCCAGCAGTGACGTCAGAGAAAACACTGAAGCTTTCTTT. The encoded protein is CASSDVRENTEAFF.

In this sample, this clonotype turned up a few times. The chain uses TRBV27 and TRBJ1-2, with a tentative D call TRBD1 (6 bases). The CDR3 loop spans 15 amino acids. The V end lost 6 bases, the J end lost 4 bases, and 18 bases lay between the germline ends. From germline, CDR1 is MNHEY and CDR2 SMNVEV (reference sequence). CDR3 amino acids: CASSQDRRVAYGYTF. The CDR3 coding sequence is TGTGCCAGCAGCCAAGACAGGCGCGTTGCCTATGGCTACACCTTC.

V and J are TRBV20-1 and TRBJ2-5; TRBD2 aligns across 9 bases. Trimming removed 6 bases from V and 5 bases from J; junction bases left unmatched: 19. From germline, CDR1 is DFQATT and CDR2 SNEGSKA (reference sequence). The CDR3 spans 17 residues. CDR3 sequence: CSAVVLAGPNPRETQYF. CDR3 bases: TGCAGTGCAGTGGTCCTAGCGGGACCTAATCCCCGGGAGACCCAGTACTTC.

This clonotype was seen a handful of times. The V call is TRBV10-3, the J call TRBJ2-3, with 14 bases fitting TRBD2. CDR1 ENHRY and CDR2 SYGVKD come from the germline V gene. The CDR3 is made up of 16 amino acids. The V and J ends lost 6 bases and 4 bases, in that order; junction bases with no gene match: 6. The CDR3, as DNA: TGTGCCATCAGGAGGACTAGCGGGAGGACGTCAGATACGCAGTATTTT. Its protein product is CAIRRTSGRTSDTQYF.